These 16 T cell receptor beta chains were all obtained from the same sample, sequenced in a study of blood T cell repertoires in COVID-19. Data came from immunoSEQ multiplex PCR; TCRdb stores just in-frame clones and leaves some out. The sample lists fewer than 250,000 clones; around four fifths were seen once. The sample comprised peripheral blood. The source of these receptors is a man aged 55 to 70 with COVID-19, enrolled during active disease.

The rearrangement joins TRBV27 to TRBJ2-7; TRBD1 might be the D (5 bases). Germline loops: CDR1 MNHEY, CDR2 SMNVEV (reference sequence). Trimming took off 2 bases at V and 3 bases at J, with 11 bases between the two ends. This CDR3 is built from 14 residues. The DNA of the CDR3 is TGTGCCAGCAGTTTAGGGGCAGGGAACTACGAGCAGTACTTC. Protein sequence: CASSLGAGNYEQYF.

This sequence joins TRBV30 and TRBJ2-7; 11 bases are a match to TRBD2. After removal of 3 bases from V and 3 bases from J, the junction contained 7 bases not matched to a gene. The CDR3 contains 15 residues. Germline V CDR1 and CDR2: GTSNPN, SVGIG (reference sequence). CDR3 sequence reads: CAWSKSGTSGYEQYF. The CDR3 DNA reads TGTGCCTGGAGCAAATCCGGGACTAGCGGCTACGAGCAGTACTTC.

This chain joins TRBV5-6 and TRBJ1-1; TRBD1 matches at 8 bases. V trimming: 0 bases; J trimming: 6 bases; junction bases outside the gene matches: 1. This CDR3 is 13 amino acids long. Germline CDR1 SGHDT, CDR2 YYEEEE. The CDR3 region has the DNA TGTGCCAGCAGCTTGGGGACAGGGTCTGAAGCTTTCTTT. Amino acids: CASSLGTGSEAFF.

The chain joins TRBV7-8 to TRBJ1-4; D is uncertain. With 1 base removed from V and 0 bases from J, the gap between germline ends came to 6 bases. Looked up from germline, CDR1 is SGHVS and CDR2 is FQNEAQ. This CDR3 contains 15 residues. This chain's CDR3 is CASSLVAATNEKLFF. Written as DNA, the CDR3 is TGTGCCAGCAGCTTAGTAGCTGCAACTAATGAAAAACTGTTTTTT.

The chain links TRBV10-3 to TRBJ1-5, with 8 bases aligning to TRBD1. The CDR3 totals 15 residues. Germline V gene lookup returns CDR1 ENHRY and CDR2 SYGVKD. V was pared by 6 bases and J by 6 bases, with 10 bases of the junction left unmatched. The DNA of the CDR3 is TGTGCCATCAGCCCCGGGACAGGTGCGACTCAGCCCCAGCATTTT. Translation gives CAISPGTGATQPQHF.

J is TRBJ1-2 and V is TRBV30; unclear D gene. The germline V gene has CDR1 GTSNPN and CDR2 SVGIG (reference sequence). The CDR3 covers 13 residues. V was shortened by 0 bases and J by 8 bases, with 13 bases between the two germline ends. The CDR3 DNA follows: TGTGCCTGGAGTGTCCAGACCCCGAGGGGCTACACCTTC. Its translation: CAWSVQTPRGYTF.

The chain links TRBV5-1 to TRBJ2-2; D is perhaps TRBD1 (5 bases). V was clipped by 3 bases and J by 2 bases, with 11 bases between them. CDR3 size: 15 residues. Germline-derived CDR1 and CDR2 are SGHRS and YFSETQ. CDR3 in amino acids: CASSSRVGNTGELFF. For the CDR3, the DNA is TGCGCCAGCAGCTCCAGGGTAGGCAACACCGGGGAGCTGTTTTTT. The variable domain in full, with the rest retrieved from reference TRBV5-1 and TRBJ2-2, is KAGVTQTPRYLIKTRGQQVTLSCSPISGHRSVSWYQQTPGQGLQFLFEYFSETQRNKGNFPGRFSGRQFSNSRSEMNVSTLELGDSALYLCASSSRVGNTGELFFGEGSRLTVL.

This clone was seen once. The rearrangement uses TRBV3-1 (or the pseudogene TRBV3-2) and TRBJ1-6; no clear D gene. CDR3 length equals 16 residues. V dropped 3 bases and J dropped 1 base, with 10 bases sitting between them. Germline CDR1 and CDR2: LGHDT and YNNKEL (reference sequence). This CDR3 reads CASSQPGGSYNSPLHF. The CDR3 DNA is TGTGCCAGCAGCCAGCCCGGAGGGTCCTATAATTCACCCCTCCACTTT.

The genes are TRBV19 and TRBJ1-1, with 7 nucleotides matching TRBD1. Germline CDR1 reads LNHDA; CDR2 reads SQIVND (reference sequence). This CDR3 has 17 residues. The J segment lost 1 base and the V segment lost 5 bases, leaving 13 bases of the junction unmatched. Written as DNA, the CDR3 is TGTGCCAGTAGTCAGCTCCTACAGGGGCTCCCGAACACTGAAGCTTTCTTT. This encodes CASSQLLQGLPNTEAFF.

This clone was recorded only once. The gene calls are TRBV28 and TRBJ2-7; 8 bases are a match to TRBD2. This CDR3 is 14 amino acids long. In germline, CDR1 is MDHEN, CDR2 SYDVKM. The V and J ends lost 2 bases and 0 bases, in that order; junction bases with no gene match: 0. The chain's CDR3 is CASSLAGGSYEQYF. The CDR3 DNA reads TGTGCCAGCAGTTTAGCGGGAGGCTCCTACGAGCAGTACTTC.

The V gene is TRBV15, the J gene TRBJ1-3, with D perhaps matching TRBD1 (5 bases). This CDR3 has 16 residues. CDR1 and CDR2 from the germline V gene are LNHNV and YYDKDF (reference sequence). V was cut by 2 bases and J by 2 bases, with 13 bases left in between. CDR3 region: CATSRSRDFAGNTIYF. CDR3 DNA: TGTGCCACCAGCAGAAGCAGGGATTTCGCTGGAAACACCATATATTTT.

The rearrangement uses TRBV5-1 and TRBJ1-1; 8 nucleotides agree with TRBD1. From germline, CDR1 is SGHRS and CDR2 YFSETQ. The CDR3 runs 15 residues. V dropped 4 bases and J dropped 3; count of bases not matched to a gene: 8. The CDR3 region has the DNA TGCGCCAGCAGCCCCTCGGGACAGGCGTACACTGAAGCTTTCTTT. Translating it yields CASSPSGQAYTEAFF.

V is TRBV30 and J is TRBJ2-7, with 8 positions matching TRBD2. The CDR3 totals 15 residues. V trimming: 0 bases; J trimming: 0 bases; junction bases outside the gene matches: 4. In germline, CDR1 is GTSNPN, CDR2 SVGIG (reference sequence). The CDR3 nucleotides read TGTGCCTGGAGTGTACGGGGGGGAAGCTCCTACGAGCAGTACTTC. Its translation: CAWSVRGGSSYEQYF.

J is TRBJ2-2 and V is TRBV29-1; D might be TRBD2 (6 bases). CDR1 and CDR2 (germline): SQVTM, ANQGSEA. Between the trimmed V and J ends, which lost 6 bases and 4 bases, there was a span of 9 bases. This CDR3 spans 12 amino acids. This CDR3 reads CSVRGSTGELFF. As DNA, the CDR3 is TGCAGCGTCCGGGGGTCCACCGGGGAGCTGTTTTTT.

V gene TRBV3-1 (or the pseudogene TRBV3-2) combines with J gene TRBJ2-1; 12 bases agree with TRBD2. The J segment lost 7 bases and the V segment lost 4 bases, leaving 5 bases of the junction unmatched. There are 15 residues in the CDR3. Germline assignment: CDR1 LGHDT and CDR2 YNNKEL (reference sequence). The CDR3 loop is CASSPHLAGGNEQFF. The DNA of the CDR3 is TGTGCCAGCAGCCCCCACCTAGCGGGGGGGAATGAGCAGTTCTTC.

This chain links TRBV2 with TRBJ2-5; TRBD2 is a possible D gene (6 bases). Trimming took 7 bases from V and 5 from J, leaving 17 bases between them. This CDR3 has 14 amino acids. Germline V gives CDR1 SNHLY, CDR2 FYNNEI. The CDR3 sequence is CASTPRTRGETQYF. CDR3 sequence (DNA): TGTGCCAGCACACCGCGGACCCGGGGGGAGACCCAGTACTTC.